This TCR beta chain was sequenced for a study of blood T cell repertoires in COVID-19 (dated by TCRdb to 2020 to 2021). Context from the whole study: Samples from collaborators originated in the United States, Italy and Spain and spanned both the acute and convalescent phases of COVID-19. Where HLA class I and class II types were available, the types were taken from metadata supplied by the sample provider, not from assay-based typing. Samples were obtained from the ongoing ImmuneRACE study (first 160 participants) and from over a thousand subjects provided by 6 global collaborators. The repertoires were released in a freely available public database intended as a resource for research on the immune response to SARS-CoV-2. Nearly every sample came with metadata listing a de-identified subject ID, COVID-19 status, age in years and sex. The material from the prospective study consisted of cDNA or gDNA derived from T cells, B-cell-depleted T cells, or PBMCs. The dataset comprised deeply sampled blood TCRbeta repertoires from subjects exposed to, actively infected with, or recovered from COVID-19. General findings and caveats noted by the study authors: Clinical and demographic metadata were provided uncurated, with the amount varying by source and participant.

In the prospective study, participants were roughly 18 to 100 years old, resided in fewer than 25 geographic areas of the United States, and were enrolled through a virtual design. To assign participants to cohorts, the prospective study relied on clinical history that participants themselves reported in a screening survey and a study questionnaire. Recovered participants in ImmuneRACE Cohort 3 were defined as having two consecutive negative NP/OP PCR tests, clearance from a healthcare professional, or resolution of symptoms. Each participant in the prospective study had whole blood, serum and a nasopharyngeal or oropharyngeal swab collected by mobile phlebotomists. Participants in the prospective study had the option to provide additional blood draws and questionnaires over a roughly 2-month period. Prospective study blood samples were shipped either frozen or at room temperature before DNA extraction.

Points on this clone: Its antigen remains undetermined. One base away there is no much larger clone; base qualities are not given.

Reading the germline V gene gives CDR1 MNHEY and CDR2 SVGAGI. Trimming removed 6 bases from V and 5 bases from J; the gene matches leave 5 bases unexplained. There are 15 amino acids in the CDR3, from cysteine to phenylalanine inclusive. The entry retains the CDR3 DNA only, 45 bases that are in frame from base 1. TCRbeta CDR3 regions were amplified from genomic DNA by means of the immunoSEQ Assay, a bias-controlled multiplex PCR. As for the authors' bioinformatics: Within the assay, amplification of reference gene primers was used to estimate how many nucleated cells each sample contained. Sequence reads were collapsed and filtered to measure the absolute abundance of every unique TCRbeta CDR3 rearrangement. For each sample, productive Simpson clonality was calculated by taking the square root of Simpson's diversity index across productive rearrangements. This is the immuneACCESS table as TCRdb keeps it, with only in-frame sequences that have V and J called. A part of the clones is gone; compared with another copy, unresolved V genes explain less than half, and the rest is unexplained. That table supplies the V and J calls and clone size; D and trimming were determined from the DNA. The sample table shows a few hundred thousand clones, and around 85% are seen once. More than 7.5% of the sample lies in the top ten.

Recombination connected TRBV6-5 to TRBJ2-5, and TRBD2 aligns with 14 junction nucleotides. The receptor was derived from a woman in her sixties or seventies who had recovered from COVID-19. The sequencing sample was made of PBMCs or T cells enriched from blood (not recorded which). The DNA sequence is TGTGCCAGCAGCAGACTAGCGGGGGGGCTGGAGACCCAGTACTTC. The resulting protein is CASSRLAGGLETQYF.